This T cell receptor beta chain emerged from a study of neoadjuvant anti-PD-1 for oral cavity cancer. Study-wide background: Non-progressing patients received a fourth nivolumab dose near day 43, then surgery on days 50-56.

Sequencing used immunoSEQ multiplex PCR; TCRdb keeps in-frame clones, though not all of them. The data hold 14,000 or so clones, with around 70% observed a single time. V was shortened by 0 bases and J by 5 bases, with 11 bases between the two germline ends. From germline, CDR1 is MGHRA and CDR2 YSYEKL. The CDR3 contains 15 residues. Time point in this sample: after neoadjuvant nivolumab, at surgical resection. The rearrangement links TRBV4-1 to TRBJ2-1; D unclear. The sequence came from a person aged 35 to 85 with oral cavity squamous cell carcinoma. The sequences come from PBMCs, collected after nivolumab (anti-PD-1) treatment. In DNA, the CDR3 is TGCGCCAGCAGCCAAGATGACCGGGTGAACAATGAGCAGTTCTTC. Translating it yields CASSQDDRVNNEQFF.